This T cell receptor beta chain was identified in a study of radiation and T cells in renal cell carcinoma (dated by TCRdb to about 2020). Looking at the study overall: The samples were obtained from a clinical trial, where primary renal cell carcinomas were treated with 15 Gy stereotactic body radiation therapy and then removed by nephrectomy 4 weeks afterward. Across all 50 or so samples, several million unique CDR3 nucleotide sequences encoding around 2.8 million unique CDR3 amino acid sequences were identified. TCR beta sequencing covered approximately 51 samples in total, comprising some 25 tumors and roughly 27 peripheral blood samples.

About this clone: Its antigen remains unidentified. No per-base quality is available; no much larger clone lies one base away.

Study-wide conclusions, independent of this receptor: An increase in top tumor clonotypes in blood was observed from baseline to 2 weeks post-radiation, followed by contraction by 4 weeks, which was taken to suggest transient expansion of tumor-resident clones. Blood repertoire dynamics were not followed beyond 4 weeks after treatment. Because the trial had a single-armed design, the trial could not examine how radiation dose or scheduling affected the TCR repertoire. No pretreatment tumor biopsies were available, so the baseline intratumoral presence of clonotypes could not be determined.

Explained via the paper, the time point label denotes: blood 2 weeks post-SBRT. Reading the label with the study, this specimen's treatment or condition is: 15 Gy SBRT to primary tumor, nephrectomy 4 weeks later. Serial peripheral blood from radiation-treated patients was sampled at baseline, 2 weeks and 4 weeks after SBRT to track tumor-enriched clonotypes. All patients had renal cell carcinoma with clear cell pathology. Genomic DNA for TCR sequencing was prepared using the QIAamp DNA Blood Mini Kit (Qiagen). The analyses included just those samples that passed every quality control check. TCR beta libraries were generated from genomic DNA with the immunoSEQ kit, following the manufacturer's recommendations. To prepare the libraries, a first multiplex PCR with proprietary primers was run, followed by a second PCR that added unique barcodes, and a bead cleanup was done after each round. A kit-provided positive control reaction and a negative control reaction were included in every sample batch. The final libraries were assessed on an Agilent 4200 TapeStation D1000 ScreenTape, pooled by volume, and quantified by qPCR. An Illumina NextSeq500 fitted with a MidOutput 150-cycle cartridge performed the sequencing, running 156 Read1 cycles and 15 Index1 cycles with the kit's custom primers. The pooled library was loaded at 0.75 to 1 pM, and about 21% PhiX control was spiked in. The published analysis was carried out like this. Vendor-processed data were analyzed in R, with a clonotype defined as all T cells sharing the same CDR3 nucleotide sequence. In the clone abundance analyses, frequencies were normalized to the 10,000 most abundant clones in each sample. Public T cell clones, which averaged fewer than five per sample, were removed prior to analysis. Tumor-enriched and baseline blood-enriched clonotypes were defined by at least a 32-fold difference in abundance between compartments. A beta-binomial differential abundance model was applied to find clonotypes that expanded or contracted between blood time points. Similarity between tumor and blood repertoires was quantified using the Baroni-Urbani and Buser coefficient, and groups were compared with two-tailed Wilcoxon tests in R. In its TCRdb copy, this immuneACCESS table keeps in-frame sequences only and misses some clones. Where compared with another copy, unresolved V genes explain less than half of these, and the others have no known cause. V, J and clone size are those of that table, while D and trimming were read from the DNA. This sample lists about 26,000 clones; roughly 80% were detected once. About a third of the sample belongs to the ten largest clones.

The cysteine opens and the phenylalanine closes a CDR3 of 14 amino acids. Only CDR3 DNA is held: 42 bases, read in frame from base 1. This sequence originates from a man in his sixties with renal cell carcinoma. The sequencing here drew on blood, taken from a patient whose treatment included radiotherapy and nephrectomy. The chain joins TRBV21-1 to TRBJ2-3; TRBD2 is the table's D call and was not checked against the DNA. TRBV21-1 is listed as a pseudogene. DNA sequence: TGTGCCAGCAGCAAAAGTCGGCGGACAGATACGCAGTATTTT. Translated, this gives CASSKSRRTDTQYF.